Presented here are 20 T cell receptor beta chains from one specimen sequenced in a study of post-analysis software for immune sequencing data. Study results and limitations: Roughly five TRBV segments appeared more often in patients than in controls, and TRBV5-6, TRBV5-1 and TRBV20-1 were among these.

No cognate antigen is known for these TCRs. Unique-molecular-identifier-tagged TCR beta cDNA libraries were used. TCRdb itself ran the PCR reads through MiXCR, one entry per CDR3 protein. Among hundreds of thousands of distinct CDR3 sequences listed, approximately 37% were seen once. Sequences were obtained from blood. These receptors were obtained from a girl aged 2-9 years with multiple sclerosis.

V usage is TRBV12-3 or TRBV12-4 and J usage is TRBJ1-1; no clear D gene. The CDR3 loop spans 12 amino acids. Trimming removed 6 bases from V and 7 bases from J, with 12 bases in between. CDR3 sequence: CASSPVGFEAFF. DNA for the CDR3: TGTGCCAGCAGCCCGGTGGGGTTTGAAGCTTTCTTT.

J is TRBJ2-6 and V is TRBV15; tentative D call: TRBD2 (5 bases). The CDR3 extends over 16 amino acids. CDR1 and CDR2 from the germline V gene are LNHNV and YYDKDF (reference sequence). Trimming removed 7 bases from V and 0 bases from J, with 13 bases in between. The CDR3 bases are TGTGCCACCAAGGACTCCCTCCGCTCTGGGGCCAACGTCCTGACTTTC. Translated: CATKDSLRSGANVLTF.

The chain has TRBV7-3 and TRBJ2-7, with 7 positions matching TRBD2. This CDR3 has 15 amino acids. CDR1 and CDR2 (germline): SGHTA, FQGTGA. The ends lost 3 bases at V and 2 bases at J; junction bases unmatched: 7. The CDR3 sequence is CASSLSAGRAYEQYF. In DNA form, the CDR3 reads TGTGCCAGCAGCTTGAGCGCAGGGAGGGCCTACGAGCAGTACTTC.

This clonotype was detected only a few times. The rearrangement links TRBV11-2 to TRBJ1-2; the D gene is possibly TRBD1 (5 bases). V shed 0 bases and J shed 6 bases, with 14 bases lying between them. This CDR3 is built from 15 residues. Looked up from germline, CDR1 is SGHAT and CDR2 is FQNNGV. CDR3: CASSLEAGNSNGYTF. The CDR3 nucleotides read TGTGCCAGCAGCTTAGAGGCAGGGAACTCAAATGGCTACACCTTC.

CDR3 region: CSARIAGGFSEQYF. CDR3 coding DNA: TGCAGTGCTAGGATAGCGGGAGGGTTTTCCGAGCAGTACTTC. This chain joins TRBV20-1 and TRBJ2-5; 11 positions match TRBD2. The J call may be in error: the DNA end matches TRBJ2-7 better. Germline CDR1 is DFQATT and CDR2 is SNEGSKA (reference sequence). CDR3 length: 14 amino acids.

This rearrangement joins TRBV6-1 to TRBJ1-2, with D possibly TRBD1 on 5 matching bases. Germline CDR1 and CDR2: MNHNS and SASEGT. Trimming shortened V by 6 bases and J by 7 bases, and 18 bases separated the two germline ends. The CDR3 consists of 14 residues. The CDR3 here is CASSAEPTDGGYTF. The CDR3 DNA sequence: TGTGCCAGCAGCGCCGAGCCGACAGACGGTGGCTACACCTTC.

This clonotype was detected only a few times. The gene calls are TRBV3-1 and TRBJ2-1; the match to TRBD2 covers 8 bases. This CDR3 spans 15 amino acids. In germline, CDR1 is LGHDT, CDR2 YNNKEL (reference sequence). V lost 1 base and J lost 6; bases outside the gene matches: 5. Written as DNA, the CDR3 is TGTGCCAGCAGCCAAGTGTCTCTAGCGGGCAATGAGCAGTTCTTC. Translating gives CASSQVSLAGNEQFF.

This chain uses TRBV2 with TRBJ2-4; unclear D gene. Gene TRBJ2-7 matches the end of the DNA better, so the J call may be wrong. The CDR3 totals 14 residues. In germline, CDR1 is SNHLY, CDR2 FYNNEI. This chain's CDR3 is CASSEMRTYGEQYF. CDR3 in DNA: TGTGCCAGCAGTGAAATGAGGACCTACGGCGAGCAGTACTTC.

This clonotype was seen only a few times. This sequence joins TRBV5-1 and TRBJ2-6, with 12 bases lining up with TRBD2. The CDR3 loop spans 19 amino acids. CDR1 SGHRS and CDR2 YFSETQ come from the germline V gene. Unmatched junction bases numbered 8, after V lost 4 bases and J lost 0 bases. This CDR3 reads CASSALAGGSSSGANVLTF. The CDR3 DNA sequence: TGCGCCAGCAGCGCACTAGCGGGGGGCTCTAGCTCTGGGGCCAACGTCCTGACTTTC.

The V and J genes are TRBV6-5 and TRBJ2-1; TRBD2 agrees at 9 bases. This CDR3 is built from 16 residues. Trimming removed 5 bases from V and 2 bases from J; junction bases left unmatched: 7. Germline CDR1 and CDR2: MNHEY and SVGAGI. CDR3 in amino acids: CASSTEASGTYNEQFF. Written as DNA, the CDR3 is TGTGCCAGCAGTACCGAGGCTAGCGGGACCTACAATGAGCAGTTCTTC.

This clonotype was found a few times. The CDR3 is CSAGMGSLAPFSYEQYF. The DNA for the CDR3 is TGCAGTGCTGGTATGGGATCCCTGGCCCCATTCTCCTACGAGCAGTACTTC. This chain links TRBV20-1 with TRBJ2-7; D is unresolved. CDR1 DFQATT and CDR2 SNEGSKA come from the germline V gene (reference sequence). The CDR3 is 17 residues long. Trimming shortened V by 5 bases and J by 0 bases, and 23 bases separated the two germline ends.

This clonotype was recorded once. V is TRBV20-1 and J is TRBJ1-1, with D hard to call. Trimming left V 1 base short and J 0 bases short, with 12 bases between. The germline V gene has CDR1 DFQATT and CDR2 SNEGSKA (reference sequence). CDR3 length: 15 amino acids. The CDR3 DNA reads TGCAGTGCTAGAGGGCAGGACCCGATGAACACTGAAGCTTTCTTT. Residues: CSARGQDPMNTEAFF.

This clonotype has just a few counts. The CDR3 coding sequence is TGCGCCAGCAGCTTGGTTGGGGGAACAGTCTACGAGCAGTACTTC. Amino acid sequence: CASSLVGGTVYEQYF. This rearrangement joins TRBV5-1 to TRBJ2-7; D tentatively reads TRBD1 or TRBD2 (5 bases each). Germline V gene data show CDR1 as SGHRS and CDR2 as YFSETQ. This CDR3 is built from 15 residues. V lost 0 bases and J 3 bases, leaving 13 bases between the germline ends.

The J gene is TRBJ2-1, the V gene TRBV28; unclear D gene. This CDR3 comprises 13 residues. The V end lost 2 bases, the J end lost 15 bases, and 17 bases lay between the germline ends. Germline V gene sequence: CDR1 MDHEN, CDR2 SYDVKM. CDR3 nucleotide sequence: TGTGCCAGCAGTTTAGTAAGTGTTGGTCCCCCGTTCTTC. This translates into CASSLVSVGPPFF.

In this sample, this clonotype turned up many times. The chain has TRBV29-1 and TRBJ2-3; D may be TRBD2 (6 bases). The CDR3 is made up of 14 amino acids. CDR1 is SQVTM and CDR2 is ANQGSEA in the germline V gene. Trimming removed 4 bases from V and 3 bases from J, with 14 bases in between. CDR3 DNA: TGCAGCGTTGTCCCGGGACTCAGAACAGATACGCAGTATTTT. It encodes CSVVPGLRTDTQYF.

The chain combines TRBV12-3 or TRBV12-4 with TRBJ2-1; D gene unclear. The J call may be in error: the DNA end matches TRBJ2-7 better. The CDR3 length is 15 residues. CDR3 DNA: TGTGCCAGCAGTTTAACCAGCGCGGCCCTCAATGAGCAGTACTTC. This sequence encodes CASSLTSAALNEQYF.

The V gene is TRBV11-2, the J gene TRBJ2-1; 8 nucleotides align to TRBD1. CDR1 and CDR2 (germline): SGHAT, FQNNGV. The length of the CDR3 is 15 residues. Unmatched junction bases numbered 6, after V lost 5 bases and J lost 3 bases. CDR3: CASSLGQDFYNEQFF. DNA of the CDR3: TGTGCCAGCAGCCTGGGACAGGATTTCTACAATGAGCAGTTCTTC.

There are a few counts of this clonotype. The chain is built from TRBV29-1 and TRBJ2-3; 9 bases line up with TRBD2. The germline V gene has CDR1 SQVTM and CDR2 ANQGSEA. V trimming: 7 bases; J trimming: 3 bases; junction bases outside the gene matches: 14. The CDR3 is 16 amino acids. CDR3 nucleotides: TGCAGCGCGCTGAACCCCTTAGCGGGAGCTACAGATACGCAGTATTTT. This codes for CSALNPLAGATDTQYF.

This clonotype was detected only once. The chain links TRBV6-1 to TRBJ2-3; the D is unclear. The CDR3 loop spans 17 amino acids. Germline values: CDR1 MNHNS, CDR2 SASEGT. The V and J ends lost 0 bases and 1 base respectively, with 14 bases between them. Written as DNA, the CDR3 is TGTGCCAGCAGTGAAGCGCGCTTAGAATTGCGCACAGATACGCAGTATTTT. It encodes CASSEARLELRTDTQYF.

V is TRBV5-1 and J is TRBJ2-1; the D gene is possibly TRBD1 (6 bases). Deletions cut 0 bases from V and 4 bases from J, with 14 bases between. CDR1 and CDR2 from the germline V gene are SGHRS and YFSETQ. This CDR3 region has 16 residues. This CDR3 reads CASSLVVGANYNEQFF. CDR3 DNA sequence: TGCGCCAGCAGCTTGGTGGTGGGGGCCAATTACAATGAGCAGTTCTTC.